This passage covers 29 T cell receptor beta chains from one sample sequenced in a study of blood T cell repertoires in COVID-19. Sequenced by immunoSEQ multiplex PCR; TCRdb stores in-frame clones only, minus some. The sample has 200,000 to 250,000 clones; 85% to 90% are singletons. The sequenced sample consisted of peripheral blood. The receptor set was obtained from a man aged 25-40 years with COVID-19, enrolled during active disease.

CDR3 in amino acids: CASSLYRGITEAFF. Here the CDR3 DNA reads TGTGCCAGCAGCCTGTACAGGGGGATTACTGAAGCTTTCTTT. The chain carries TRBV7-2 and TRBJ1-1, with 8 bases aligning to TRBD1. The ends lost 5 bases at V and 5 bases at J; junction bases unmatched: 7. The CDR3 covers 14 residues. Germline V gives CDR1 SGHTA, CDR2 FQGNSA.

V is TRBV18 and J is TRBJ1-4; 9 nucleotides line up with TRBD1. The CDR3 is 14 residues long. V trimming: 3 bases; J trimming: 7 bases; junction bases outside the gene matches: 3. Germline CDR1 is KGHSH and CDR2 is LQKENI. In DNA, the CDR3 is TGTGCCAGCTCACCGGGACAGGGTGGTGAAAAACTGTTTTTT. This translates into CASSPGQGGEKLFF.

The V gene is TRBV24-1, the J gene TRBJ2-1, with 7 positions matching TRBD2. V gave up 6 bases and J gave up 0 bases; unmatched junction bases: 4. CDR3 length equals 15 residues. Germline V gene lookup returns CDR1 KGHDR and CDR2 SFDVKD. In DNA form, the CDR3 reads TGTGCCACCAGTCTCAGCGGGATCTCCTACAATGAGCAGTTCTTC. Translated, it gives CATSLSGISYNEQFF.

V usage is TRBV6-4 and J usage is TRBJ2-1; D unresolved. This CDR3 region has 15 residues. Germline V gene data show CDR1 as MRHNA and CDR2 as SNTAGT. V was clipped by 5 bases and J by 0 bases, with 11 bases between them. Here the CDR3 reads CASSFTPSSYNEQFF. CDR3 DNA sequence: TGTGCCAGCAGTTTTACTCCGAGCTCCTACAATGAGCAGTTCTTC.

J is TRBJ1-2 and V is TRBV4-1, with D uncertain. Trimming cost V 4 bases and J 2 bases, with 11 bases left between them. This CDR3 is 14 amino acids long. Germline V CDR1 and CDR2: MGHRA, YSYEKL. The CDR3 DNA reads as TGCGCCAGCAGCCGCAACAATGCCAACTATGGCTACACCTTC. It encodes CASSRNNANYGYTF.

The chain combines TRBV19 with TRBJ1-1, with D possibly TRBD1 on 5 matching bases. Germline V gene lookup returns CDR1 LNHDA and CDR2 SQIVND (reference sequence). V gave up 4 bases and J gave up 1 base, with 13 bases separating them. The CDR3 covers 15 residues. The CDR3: CASSKLTDPNTEAFF. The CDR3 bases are TGTGCCAGTAGTAAACTGACAGACCCGAACACTGAAGCTTTCTTT.

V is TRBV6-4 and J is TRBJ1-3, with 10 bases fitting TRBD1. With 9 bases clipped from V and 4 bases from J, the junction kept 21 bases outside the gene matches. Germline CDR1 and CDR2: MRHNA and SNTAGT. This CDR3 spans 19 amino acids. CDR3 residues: CARACPGTGVKKDGNTIYF. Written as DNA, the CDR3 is TGTGCCAGGGCCTGTCCCGGGACAGGGGTAAAGAAGGACGGAAACACCATATATTTT.

CDR3 in DNA: TGTGCCAGCTCACCACTTAGTCTCCAGGGAACCGGCACTGAAGCTTTCTTT. It yields the protein CASSPLSLQGTGTEAFF. This chain links TRBV18 with TRBJ1-1, with a weak D call TRBD1 (5 bases). V gave up 1 base and J gave up 4 bases, with 19 bases separating them. In germline, CDR1 is KGHSH, CDR2 LQKENI. The CDR3 consists of 17 residues.

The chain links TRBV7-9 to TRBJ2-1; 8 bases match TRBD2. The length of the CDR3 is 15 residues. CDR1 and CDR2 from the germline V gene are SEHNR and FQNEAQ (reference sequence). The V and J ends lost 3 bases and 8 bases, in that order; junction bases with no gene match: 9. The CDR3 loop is CASSFPGLGGHEQFF. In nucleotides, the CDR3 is TGTGCCAGCAGCTTCCCGGGACTAGGTGGTCATGAGCAGTTCTTC.

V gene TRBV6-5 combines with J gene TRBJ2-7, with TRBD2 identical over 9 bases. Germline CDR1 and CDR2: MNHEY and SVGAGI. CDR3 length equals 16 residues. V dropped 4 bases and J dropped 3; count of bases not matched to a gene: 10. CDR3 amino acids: CASSFDSGRKNYEQYF. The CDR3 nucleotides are TGTGCCAGCAGTTTCGATAGCGGGAGAAAGAACTACGAGCAGTACTTC.

The CDR3 sequence: CASSLGTRSTDTQYF. The CDR3 bases are TGTGCCAGCAGTTTGGGGACTAGAAGTACAGATACGCAGTATTTT. The chain is built from TRBV14 and TRBJ2-3; TRBD2 aligns across 8 bases. In germline, CDR1 is SGHDN, CDR2 FVKESK. The CDR3 totals 15 residues. The J segment lost 3 bases and the V segment lost 6 bases, leaving 8 bases of the junction unmatched.

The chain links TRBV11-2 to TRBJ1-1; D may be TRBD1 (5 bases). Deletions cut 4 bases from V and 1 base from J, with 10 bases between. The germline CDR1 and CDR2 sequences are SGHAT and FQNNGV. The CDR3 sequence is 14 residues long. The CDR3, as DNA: TGTGCCAGCAGCTCTACTACAGGGAACACTGAAGCTTTCTTT. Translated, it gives CASSSTTGNTEAFF.

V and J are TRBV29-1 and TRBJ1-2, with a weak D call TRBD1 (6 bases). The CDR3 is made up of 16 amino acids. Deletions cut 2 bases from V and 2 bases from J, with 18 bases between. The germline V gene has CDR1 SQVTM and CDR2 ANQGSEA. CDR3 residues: CSVERGLGGRNYGYTF. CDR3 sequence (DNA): TGCAGCGTTGAACGGGGTCTAGGGGGACGGAACTATGGCTACACCTTC.

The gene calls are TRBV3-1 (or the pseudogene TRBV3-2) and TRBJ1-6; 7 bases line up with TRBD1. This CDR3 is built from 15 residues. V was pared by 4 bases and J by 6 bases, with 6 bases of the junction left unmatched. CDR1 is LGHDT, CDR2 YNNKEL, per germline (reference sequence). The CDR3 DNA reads TGTGCCAGCAGCCCCAGGGACAGCTTTAATTCACCCCTCCACTTT. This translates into CASSPRDSFNSPLHF.

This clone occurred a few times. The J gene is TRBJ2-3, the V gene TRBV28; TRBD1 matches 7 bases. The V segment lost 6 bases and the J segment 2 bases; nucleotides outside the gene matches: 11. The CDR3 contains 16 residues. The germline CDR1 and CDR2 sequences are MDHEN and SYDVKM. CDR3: CASRPLTGTVTDTQYF. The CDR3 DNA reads TGTGCCAGCAGACCCCTCACCGGGACAGTCACAGATACGCAGTATTTT.

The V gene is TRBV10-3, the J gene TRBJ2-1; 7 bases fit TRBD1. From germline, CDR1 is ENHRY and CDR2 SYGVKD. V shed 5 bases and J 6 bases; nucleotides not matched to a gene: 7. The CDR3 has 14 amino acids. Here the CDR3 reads CAISSRTGSNEQFF. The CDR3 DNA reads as TGTGCCATCAGTAGCCGGACAGGCAGCAATGAGCAGTTCTTC.

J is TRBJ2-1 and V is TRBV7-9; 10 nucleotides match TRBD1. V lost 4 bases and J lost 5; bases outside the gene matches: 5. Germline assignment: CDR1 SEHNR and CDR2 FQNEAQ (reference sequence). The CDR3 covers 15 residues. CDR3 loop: CASSSGQGIHNEQFF. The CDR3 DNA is TGTGCCAGCAGCTCGGGACAGGGGATCCACAATGAGCAGTTCTTC. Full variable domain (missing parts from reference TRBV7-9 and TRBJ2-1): DTGVSQNPRHKITKRGQNVTFRCDPISEHNRLYWYRQTLGQGPEFLTYFQNEAQLEKSRLLSDRFSAERPKGSFSTLEIQRTEQGDSAMYLCASSSGQGIHNEQFFGPGTRLTVL.

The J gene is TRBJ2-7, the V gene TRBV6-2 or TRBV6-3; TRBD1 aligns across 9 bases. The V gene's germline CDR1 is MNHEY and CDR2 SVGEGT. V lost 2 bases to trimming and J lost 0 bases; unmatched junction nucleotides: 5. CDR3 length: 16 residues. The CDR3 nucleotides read TGTGCCAGCAGTTACGGGGACAGGGTGTCCTCCTACGAGCAGTACTTC. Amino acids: CASSYGDRVSSYEQYF.

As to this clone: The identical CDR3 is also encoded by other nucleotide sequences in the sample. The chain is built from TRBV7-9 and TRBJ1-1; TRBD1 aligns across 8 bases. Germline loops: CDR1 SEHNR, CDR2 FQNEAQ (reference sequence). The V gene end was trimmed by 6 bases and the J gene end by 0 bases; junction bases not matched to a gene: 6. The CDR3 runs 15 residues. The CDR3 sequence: CASSPDRAMNTEAFF. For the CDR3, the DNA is TGTGCCAGCAGTCCGGACAGGGCCATGAACACTGAAGCTTTCTTT.

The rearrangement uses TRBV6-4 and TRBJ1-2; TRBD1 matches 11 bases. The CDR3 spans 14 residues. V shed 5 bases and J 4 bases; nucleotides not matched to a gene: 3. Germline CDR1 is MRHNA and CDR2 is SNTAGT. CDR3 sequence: CASSPGTGGYGYTF. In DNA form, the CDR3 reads TGTGCCAGCAGTCCCGGGACAGGGGGCTATGGCTACACCTTC.

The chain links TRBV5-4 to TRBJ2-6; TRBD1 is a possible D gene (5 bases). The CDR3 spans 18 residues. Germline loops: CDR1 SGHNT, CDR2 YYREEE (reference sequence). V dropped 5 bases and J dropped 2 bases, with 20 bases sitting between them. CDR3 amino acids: CASSPVRGYEAGANVLTF. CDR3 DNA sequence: TGTGCCAGCAGTCCCGTTAGGGGTTATGAGGCTGGGGCCAACGTCCTGACTTTC. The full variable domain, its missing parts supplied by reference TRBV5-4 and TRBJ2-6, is ETGVTQSPTHLIKTRGQQVTLRCSSQSGHNTVSWYQQALGQGPQFIFQYYREEENGRGNFPPRFSGLQFPNYSSELNVNALELDDSALYLCASSPVRGYEAGANVLTFGAGSRLTVL.

The CDR3 loop is CASSPEDTGELFF. Written as DNA, the CDR3 is TGTGCCAGCAGCCCTGAGGACACCGGGGAGCTGTTTTTT. The rearrangement uses TRBV5-4 and TRBJ2-2; the D is unclear. Trimming removed 4 bases from V and 3 bases from J, with 7 bases in between. The V gene's germline CDR1 is SGHNT and CDR2 YYREEE (reference sequence). This CDR3 contains 13 residues.

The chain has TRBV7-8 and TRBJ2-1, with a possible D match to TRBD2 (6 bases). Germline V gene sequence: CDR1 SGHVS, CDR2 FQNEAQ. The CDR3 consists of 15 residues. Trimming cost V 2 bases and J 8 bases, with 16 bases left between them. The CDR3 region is CASSLRRVSGHEQFF. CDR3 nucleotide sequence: TGTGCCAGCAGCTTACGTCGGGTTAGCGGCCATGAGCAGTTCTTC.

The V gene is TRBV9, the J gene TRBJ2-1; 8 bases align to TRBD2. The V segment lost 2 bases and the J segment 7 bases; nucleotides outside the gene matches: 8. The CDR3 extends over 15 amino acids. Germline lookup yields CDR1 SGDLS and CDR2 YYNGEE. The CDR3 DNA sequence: TGTGCCAGCAGCGTTATAAGCGGGAGAGGGAATGAGCAGTTCTTC. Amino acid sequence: CASSVISGRGNEQFF.

CDR3 nucleotides: TGTGCCAGCAGCTTCCGGGACAGGGGGCTGATGGACTATGGCTACACCTTC. This sequence encodes CASSFRDRGLMDYGYTF. The rearrangement joins TRBV5-6 to TRBJ1-2, with 12 nucleotides matching TRBD1. The length of the CDR3 is 17 residues. Trimming took 2 bases from V and 3 from J; bases not matched to a gene: 8. Per germline, CDR1 SGHDT and CDR2 YYEEEE.

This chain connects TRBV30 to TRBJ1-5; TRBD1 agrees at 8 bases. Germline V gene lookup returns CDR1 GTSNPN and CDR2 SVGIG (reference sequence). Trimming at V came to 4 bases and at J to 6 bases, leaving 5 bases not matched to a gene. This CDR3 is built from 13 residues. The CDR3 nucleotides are TGTGCCTGGACAGCAGGGGGCGGTCAGCCCCAGCATTTT. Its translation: CAWTAGGGQPQHF. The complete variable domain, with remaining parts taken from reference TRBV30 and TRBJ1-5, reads SQTIHQWPATLVQPVGSPLSLECTVEGTSNPNLYWYRQAAGRGLQLLFYSVGIGQISSEVPQNLSASRPQDRQFILSSKKLLLSDSGFYLCAWTAGGGQPQHFGDGTRLSIL.

CDR3 DNA: TGTGCCAGTAGTTCGAGGAGCTCCTACAATGAGCAGTTCTTC. As protein: CASSSRSSYNEQFF. The V gene is TRBV19, the J gene TRBJ2-1; no reliable D call. Trimming took off 5 bases at V and 0 bases at J, with 8 bases between the two ends. The germline V gene has CDR1 LNHDA and CDR2 SQIVND (reference sequence). The CDR3 is 14 amino acids.

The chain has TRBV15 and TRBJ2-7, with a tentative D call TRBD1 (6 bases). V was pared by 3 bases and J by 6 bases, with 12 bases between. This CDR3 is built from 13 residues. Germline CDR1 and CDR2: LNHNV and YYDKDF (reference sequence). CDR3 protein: CATSRGIGGEQYF. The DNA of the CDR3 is TGTGCCACCAGCAGGGGAATAGGGGGCGAGCAGTACTTC.

In nucleotides, the CDR3 is TGTGCCAGCAGCGCCCCGGGACAGGAGAATGAGCAGTTCTTC. Its protein is CASSAPGQENEQFF. The chain employs TRBV9 and TRBJ2-1, with 8 bases lining up with TRBD1. CDR1 SGDLS and CDR2 YYNGEE come from the germline V gene. J was trimmed by 7 bases and V by 3 bases; bases with no gene match: 6. This CDR3 has 14 residues.